This paragraph reports one TCR beta chain. Authors' methods: Using reference gene primer amplification, nucleated cell counts were estimated. Assay: immunoSEQ multiplex PCR; the TCRdb copy retains only in-frame clones and omits some. V, J and clone size reflect that table, while D and trimming were determined from the DNA. The data hold 310,000 or so clones, with roughly 90% observed a single time. The record originates from a study of blood T cell repertoires in COVID-19. In the study overall: COVID-19 samples, acute and convalescent, were from the United States, Italy and Spain.

Participant reports of clinical history set cohort assignment. This TCR was sampled from a woman under 30 with acute COVID-19. Sequenced sample: PBMCs or T cells enriched from blood (not recorded which).

The CDR3 spells CASNGFYYEQYF. CDR3 DNA: TGTGCCAGCAATGGTTTCTACTACGAGCAGTACTTC. The V call is TRBV2, the J call TRBJ2-7; D remains ambiguous. The CDR3 is 12 amino acids. V lost 7 bases to trimming and J lost 3 bases, with 10 bases between them. The germline V gene encodes CDR1 SNHLY and CDR2 FYNNEI.